This T cell receptor beta chain is from a study of identical twins. Germline CDR1 DFQATT, CDR2 SNEGSKA (reference sequence). The CDR3 has 14 amino acids. The ends were cut back, 5 bases at V and 0 bases at J, with 12 bases in the middle. Each donor (without exception) was a healthy Caucasian. Many counts were recorded for this clonotype. What it recognizes is unknown. General observations from the study: The presence of invariant MAIT and iNKT cells could partly confound analyses of zero-insertion sequences. Twins shared out-of-frame alpha sequences with excess low generation probability.

TCRdb reprocessed the 5' RACE reads with MiXCR, giving one entry per CDR3 protein. The table records some 240,000 distinct CDR3 sequences, 8% to 11% of them present only once. The sequenced material came from memory T cells sorted from blood. This chain uses TRBV20-1 with TRBJ2-3, with D tentatively TRBD1 (6 bases). The receptor's source is a man between 45 and 60 years old in good health. CDR3 sequence reads: CSAYRTESTDTQYF. The CDR3 bases are TGCAGTGCTTACCGGACAGAAAGCACAGATACGCAGTATTTT.